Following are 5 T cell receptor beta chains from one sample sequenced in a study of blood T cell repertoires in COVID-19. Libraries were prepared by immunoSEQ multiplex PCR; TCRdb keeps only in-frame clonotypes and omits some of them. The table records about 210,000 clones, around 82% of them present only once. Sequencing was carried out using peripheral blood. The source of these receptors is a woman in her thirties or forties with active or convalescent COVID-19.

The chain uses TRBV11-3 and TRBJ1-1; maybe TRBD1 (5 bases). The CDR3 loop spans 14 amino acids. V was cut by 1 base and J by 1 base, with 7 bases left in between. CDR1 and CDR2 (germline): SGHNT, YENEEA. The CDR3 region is CASSLAQGNTEAFF. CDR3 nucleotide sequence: TGTGCCAGCAGCTTAGCGCAGGGGAACACTGAAGCTTTCTTT.

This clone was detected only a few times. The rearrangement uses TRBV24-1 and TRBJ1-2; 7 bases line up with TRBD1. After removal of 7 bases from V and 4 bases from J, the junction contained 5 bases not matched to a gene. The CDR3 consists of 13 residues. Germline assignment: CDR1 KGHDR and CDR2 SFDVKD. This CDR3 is CATSEGAVYGYTF. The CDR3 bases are TGTGCCACCAGCGAGGGGGCGGTCTATGGCTACACCTTC.

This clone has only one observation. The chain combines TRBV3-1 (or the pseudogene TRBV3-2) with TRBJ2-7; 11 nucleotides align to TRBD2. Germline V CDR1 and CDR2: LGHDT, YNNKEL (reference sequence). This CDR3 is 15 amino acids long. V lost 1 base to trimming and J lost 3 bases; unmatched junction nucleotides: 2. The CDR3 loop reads CASSQGGTSGYEQYF. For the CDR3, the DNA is TGTGCCAGCAGCCAAGGTGGGACTAGCGGCTACGAGCAGTACTTC.

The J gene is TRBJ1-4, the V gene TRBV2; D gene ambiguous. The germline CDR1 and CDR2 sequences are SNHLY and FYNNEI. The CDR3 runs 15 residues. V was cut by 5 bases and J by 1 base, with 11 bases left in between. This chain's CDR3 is CASSQYAVTNEKLFF. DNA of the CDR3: TGTGCCAGCAGTCAGTACGCGGTAACTAATGAAAAACTGTTTTTT.

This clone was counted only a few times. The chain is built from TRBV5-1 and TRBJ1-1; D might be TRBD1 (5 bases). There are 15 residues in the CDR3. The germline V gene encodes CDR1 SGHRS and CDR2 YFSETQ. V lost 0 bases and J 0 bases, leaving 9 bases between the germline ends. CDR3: CASSLGGGLNTEAFF. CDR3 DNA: TGCGCCAGCAGCTTGGGGGGCGGATTGAACACTGAAGCTTTCTTT.